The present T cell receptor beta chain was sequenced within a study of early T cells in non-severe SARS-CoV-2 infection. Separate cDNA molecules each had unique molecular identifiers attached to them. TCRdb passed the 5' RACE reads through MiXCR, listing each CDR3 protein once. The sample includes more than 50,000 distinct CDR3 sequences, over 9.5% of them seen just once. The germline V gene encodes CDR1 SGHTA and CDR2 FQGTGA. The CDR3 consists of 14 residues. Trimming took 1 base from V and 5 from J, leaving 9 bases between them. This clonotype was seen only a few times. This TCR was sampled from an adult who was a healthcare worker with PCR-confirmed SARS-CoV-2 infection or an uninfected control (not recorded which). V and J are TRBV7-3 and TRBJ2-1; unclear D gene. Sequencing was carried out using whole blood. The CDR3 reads CASSLISRDNEQFF. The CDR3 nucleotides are TGTGCCAGCAGCTTAATCAGCAGAGACAATGAGCAGTTCTTC.